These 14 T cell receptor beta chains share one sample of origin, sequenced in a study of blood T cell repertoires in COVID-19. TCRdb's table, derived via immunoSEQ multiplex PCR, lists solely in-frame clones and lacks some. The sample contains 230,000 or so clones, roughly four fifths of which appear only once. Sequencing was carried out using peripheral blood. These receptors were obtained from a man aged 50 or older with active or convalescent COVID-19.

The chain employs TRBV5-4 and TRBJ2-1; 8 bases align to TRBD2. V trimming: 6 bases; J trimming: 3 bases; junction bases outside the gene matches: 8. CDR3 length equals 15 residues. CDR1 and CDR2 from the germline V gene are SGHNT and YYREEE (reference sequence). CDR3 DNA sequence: TGTGCCAGCACCTCTGGCGGGGGGAACTACAATGAGCAGTTCTTC. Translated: CASTSGGGNYNEQFF.

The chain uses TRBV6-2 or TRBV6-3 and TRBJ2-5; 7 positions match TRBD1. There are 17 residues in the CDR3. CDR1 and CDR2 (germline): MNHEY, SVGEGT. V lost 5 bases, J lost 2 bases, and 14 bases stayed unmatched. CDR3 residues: CASSTQGTANWQETQYF. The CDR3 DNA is TGTGCCAGCAGTACCCAGGGGACAGCAAATTGGCAAGAGACCCAGTACTTC.

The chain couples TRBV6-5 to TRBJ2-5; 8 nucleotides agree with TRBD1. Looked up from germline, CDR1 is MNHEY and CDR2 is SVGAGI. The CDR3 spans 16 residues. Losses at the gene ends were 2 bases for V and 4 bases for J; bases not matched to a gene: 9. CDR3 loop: CASSYTYPDRAETQYF. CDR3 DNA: TGTGCCAGCAGTTACACTTACCCGGACAGGGCAGAGACCCAGTACTTC.

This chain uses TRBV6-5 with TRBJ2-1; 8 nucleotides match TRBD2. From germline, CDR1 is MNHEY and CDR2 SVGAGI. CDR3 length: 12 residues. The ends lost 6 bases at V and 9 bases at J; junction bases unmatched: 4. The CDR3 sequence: CASSRTSTEQFF. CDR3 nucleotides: TGTGCCAGCAGCAGGACTAGCACTGAGCAGTTCTTC.

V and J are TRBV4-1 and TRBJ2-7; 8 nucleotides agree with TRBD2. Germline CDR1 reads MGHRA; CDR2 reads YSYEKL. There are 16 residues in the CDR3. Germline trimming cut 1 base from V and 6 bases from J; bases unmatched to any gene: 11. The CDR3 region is CASSQAGGAIPGEQYF. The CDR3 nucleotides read TGCGCCAGCAGCCAAGCGGGGGGGGCCATCCCCGGCGAGCAGTACTTC.

The CDR3: CASSPPAGGNQPQHF. The CDR3 DNA sequence: TGTGCCAGCTCACCCCCCGCGGGGGGCAATCAGCCCCAGCATTTT. J is TRBJ1-5 and V is TRBV18; possibly TRBD1 for D (5 bases). Trimming cost V 3 bases and J 2 bases, with 11 bases left between them. This CDR3 spans 15 amino acids. Germline V CDR1 and CDR2: KGHSH, LQKENI. The complete variable domain, with remaining parts taken from reference TRBV18 and TRBJ1-5, reads NAGVMQNPRHLVRRRGQEARLRCSPMKGHSHVYWYRQLPEEGLKFMVYLQKENIIDESGMPKERFSAEFPKEGPSILRIQQVVRGDSAAYFCASSPPAGGNQPQHFGDGTRLSIL.

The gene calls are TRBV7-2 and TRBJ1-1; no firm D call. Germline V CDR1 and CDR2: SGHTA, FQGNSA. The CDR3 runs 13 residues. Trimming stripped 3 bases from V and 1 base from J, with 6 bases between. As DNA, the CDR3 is TGTGCCAGCAGCTTTTCTCGGAACACTGAAGCTTTCTTT. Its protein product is CASSFSRNTEAFF.

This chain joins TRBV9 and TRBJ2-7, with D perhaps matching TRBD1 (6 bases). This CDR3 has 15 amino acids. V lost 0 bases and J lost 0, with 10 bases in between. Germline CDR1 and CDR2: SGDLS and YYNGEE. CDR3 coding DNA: TGTGCCAGCAGCGTAGGGACAGCCAGCTCCTACGAGCAGTACTTC. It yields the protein CASSVGTASSYEQYF. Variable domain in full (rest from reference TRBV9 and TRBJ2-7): DSGVTQTPKHLITATGQRVTLRCSPRSGDLSVYWYQQSLDQGLQFLIQYYNGEERAKGNILERFSAQQFPDLHSELNLSSLELGDSALYFCASSVGTASSYEQYFGPGTRLTVT.

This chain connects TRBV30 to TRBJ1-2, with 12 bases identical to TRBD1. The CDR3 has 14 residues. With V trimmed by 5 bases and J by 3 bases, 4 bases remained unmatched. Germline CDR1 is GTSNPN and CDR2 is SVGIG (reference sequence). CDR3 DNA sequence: TGTGCCTGGGGGGACAGGGGGCGAGACTATGGCTACACCTTC. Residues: CAWGDRGRDYGYTF.

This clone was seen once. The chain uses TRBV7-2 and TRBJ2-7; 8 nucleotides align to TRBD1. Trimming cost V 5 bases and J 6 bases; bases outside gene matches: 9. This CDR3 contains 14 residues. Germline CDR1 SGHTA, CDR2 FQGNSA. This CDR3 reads CASSERTGPSEQYF. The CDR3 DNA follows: TGTGCCAGCAGCGAGAGGACAGGGCCGTCCGAGCAGTACTTC.

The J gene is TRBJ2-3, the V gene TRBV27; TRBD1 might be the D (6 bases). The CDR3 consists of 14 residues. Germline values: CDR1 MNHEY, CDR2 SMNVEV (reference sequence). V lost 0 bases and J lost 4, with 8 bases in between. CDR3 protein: CASSLSGQSDTQYF. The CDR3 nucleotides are TGTGCCAGCAGTTTATCCGGACAGTCAGATACGCAGTATTTT.

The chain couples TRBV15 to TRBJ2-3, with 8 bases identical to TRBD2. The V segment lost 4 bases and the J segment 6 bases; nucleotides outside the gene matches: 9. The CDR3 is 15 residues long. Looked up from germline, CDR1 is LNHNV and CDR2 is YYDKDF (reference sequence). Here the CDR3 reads CATSNRAGDRDTQYF. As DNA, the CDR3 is TGTGCCACCAGCAATCGAGCGGGGGATAGGGATACGCAGTATTTT.

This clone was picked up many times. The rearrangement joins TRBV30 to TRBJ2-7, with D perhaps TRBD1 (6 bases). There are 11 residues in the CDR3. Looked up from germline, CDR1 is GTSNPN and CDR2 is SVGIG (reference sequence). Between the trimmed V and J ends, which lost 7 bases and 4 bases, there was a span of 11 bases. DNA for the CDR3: TGTGCCTACGGCAGGGGATACGAGCAGTACTTC. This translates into CAYGRGYEQYF.

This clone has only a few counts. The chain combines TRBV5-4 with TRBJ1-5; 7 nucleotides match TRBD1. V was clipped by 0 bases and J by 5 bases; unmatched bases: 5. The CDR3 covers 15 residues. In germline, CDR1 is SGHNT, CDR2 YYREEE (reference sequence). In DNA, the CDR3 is TGTGCCAGCAGCTTGGGCCCTGGGACAGATCAGCCCCAGCATTTT. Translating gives CASSLGPGTDQPQHF.